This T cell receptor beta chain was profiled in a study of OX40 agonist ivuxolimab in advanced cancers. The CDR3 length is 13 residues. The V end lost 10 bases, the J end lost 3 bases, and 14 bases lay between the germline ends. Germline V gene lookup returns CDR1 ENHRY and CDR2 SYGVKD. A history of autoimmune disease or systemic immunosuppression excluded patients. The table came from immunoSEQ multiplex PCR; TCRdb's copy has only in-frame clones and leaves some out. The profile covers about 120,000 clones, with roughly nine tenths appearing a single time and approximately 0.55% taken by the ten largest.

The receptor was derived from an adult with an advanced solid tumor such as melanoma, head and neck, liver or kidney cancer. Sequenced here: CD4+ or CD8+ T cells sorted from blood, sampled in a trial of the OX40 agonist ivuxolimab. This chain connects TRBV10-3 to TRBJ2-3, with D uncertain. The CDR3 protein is CATLTATTDTQYF. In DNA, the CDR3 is TGTGCCACCCTGACTGCGACTACAGATACGCAGTATTTT.